Listed below are T cell receptor beta chains from one sample, sequenced in a study of shared clonotypes between healthy human individuals. Using immunoSEQ multiplex PCR, the repertoire was profiled, and TCRdb retains in-frame clones only, with some absent. The table records millions of clones, more than 80% of them present only once. Specimen: naive CD4+ T cells from PBMCs. These receptor sequences come from a man aged 18 to 29 in good health. Some clones in this sample may be carry-over from other donors' samples. The CDR3 runs from the conserved cysteine through the conserved F or W.

v_gene	j_gene	CDR3aa
TRBV7-9	TRBJ2-7	CASSPLKGIGGQNYEQYF
TRBV7-3	TRBJ2-1	CASSHRDSLGWNEQFF
TRBV30	TRBJ1-1	CAWERGTTNTEAFF
TRBV11-2	TRBJ2-5	CASSFGTSGETQYF
TRBV28	TRBJ2-7	CASSTTVDEQYF
TRBV7-9	TRBJ2-1	CATIRPSGIGAWNEQFF
TRBV5-1	TRBJ2-5	CASSLDLQETQYF
TRBV4-3	TRBJ2-1	CASSPQAGSGVYNEQFF
TRBV27	TRBJ2-1	CASTLTDEQFF
TRBV5-1	TRBJ2-7	CASSVKGGEQYF
TRBV25-1	TRBJ2-7	CASSKGARDEQYF
TRBV5-1	TRBJ2-7	CASSRGQAVSAEQYF
TRBV25-1	TRBJ2-2	CASKPSTLAGGITGELFF
TRBV11-2	TRBJ2-7	CASSLSGQSYEQYF
TRBV11-3	TRBJ2-3	CASSPSLAGTQYF
TRBV5-5	TRBJ1-1	CASSLLDRDGTEAFF
TRBV28	TRBJ2-4	CASNLVGAKNIQYF
TRBV6-9	TRBJ1-1	CASSSGPNTEAFF
TRBV11-3	TRBJ2-2	CASGHNTNTGELFF
TRBV10-3	TRBJ1-4	CAISETVLGSTNEKLFF
TRBV28	TRBJ1-1	CASSYRGRTEAFF
TRBV5-1	TRBJ2-7	CASSLEGQGGYEQYF
TRBV7-2	TRBJ2-3	CASSLNRVTDTQYF
TRBV27	TRBJ2-7	CASSRGRRDEQYF
TRBV9	TRBJ1-1	CASSVGGRTGQGRAEAFF
TRBV30	TRBJ2-1	CAWGLAGGYNEQFF
TRBV6-5	TRBJ2-1	CASSSSGRASHEQFF
TRBV6-1	TRBJ2-2	CAAKESANTGELFF
TRBV11-2	TRBJ2-7	CASSERGREIHSYEQYF
TRBV4-1	TRBJ2-7	CASSQDRAGSSYEQYF
TRBV5-4	TRBJ2-3	CASSLLVTEADTQYF
TRBV27	TRBJ2-7	CASSLSFGIPTSWNEQYF
TRBV6-1	TRBJ2-5	CASSGQGRETQYF
TRBV5-1	TRBJ2-1	CASRQQTSNYNEQFF
TRBV28	TRBJ2-7	CASISPPGYEQYF
TRBV27	TRBJ2-7	CASSLSRDRVMRPGPNLTYEQYF
TRBV10-3	TRBJ2-7	CASSGSAGYSYEQYF
TRBV5-1	TRBJ2-5	CASSLEAGGETQYF
TRBV11-2	TRBJ1-2	CASSSGWVNTF
TRBV19	TRBJ2-7	CASSIDGTSGHYEQYF
TRBV6-5	TRBJ1-4	CASSDKRGFGAKLFF
TRBV19	TRBJ2-3	CASSPRLAGGSTDTQYF
TRBV5-1	TRBJ2-5	CASSLVASGSWETQYF
TRBV5-4	TRBJ2-5	CASSARLAGEETQYF
TRBV4-2	TRBJ2-7	CASSRGDHPYEQYF
TRBV6-5	TRBJ1-2	CASSYGQGWNGYTF
TRBV15	TRBJ2-2	CATSRYKTGELFF
TRBV5-4	TRBJ2-7	CASSTPTGTYEQYF
TRBV30	TRBJ2-7	CAWTSGAGVYEQYF
TRBV18	TRBJ1-5	CASSPGMQPQHF
TRBV6-5	TRBJ1-2	CASSLRTGDGYTF
TRBV5-4	TRBJ2-1	CASSTPALAGVHEQFF
TRBV16	TRBJ1-2	CASSLTLTASYYGYTF